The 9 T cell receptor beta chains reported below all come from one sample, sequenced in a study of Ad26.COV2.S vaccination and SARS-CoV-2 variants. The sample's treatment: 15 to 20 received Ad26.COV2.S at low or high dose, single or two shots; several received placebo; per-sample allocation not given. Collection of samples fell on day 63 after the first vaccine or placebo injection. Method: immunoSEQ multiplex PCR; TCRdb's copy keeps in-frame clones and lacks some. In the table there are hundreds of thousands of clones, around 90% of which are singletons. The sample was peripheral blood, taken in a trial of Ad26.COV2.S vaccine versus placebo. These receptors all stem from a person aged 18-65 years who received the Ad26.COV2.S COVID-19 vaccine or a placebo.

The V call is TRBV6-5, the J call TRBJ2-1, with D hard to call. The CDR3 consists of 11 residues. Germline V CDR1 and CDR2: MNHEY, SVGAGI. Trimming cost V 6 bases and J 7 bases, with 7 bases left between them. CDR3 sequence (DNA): TGTGCCAGCAGCCTACTTAATGAGCAGTTCTTC. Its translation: CASSLLNEQFF.

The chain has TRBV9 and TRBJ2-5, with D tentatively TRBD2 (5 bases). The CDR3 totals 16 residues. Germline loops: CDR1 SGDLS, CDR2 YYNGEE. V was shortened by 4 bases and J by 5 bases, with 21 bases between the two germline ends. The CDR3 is CASSPKGLWEWETQYF. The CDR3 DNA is TGTGCCAGCAGCCCCAAAGGCTTGTGGGAGTGGGAGACCCAGTACTTC.

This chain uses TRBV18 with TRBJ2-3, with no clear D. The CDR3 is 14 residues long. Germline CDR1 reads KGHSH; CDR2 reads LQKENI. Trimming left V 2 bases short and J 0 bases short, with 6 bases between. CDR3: CASSPGRSTDTQYF. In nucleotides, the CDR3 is TGTGCCAGCTCACCAGGGCGGAGCACAGATACGCAGTATTTT. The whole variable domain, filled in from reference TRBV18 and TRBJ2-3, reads NAGVMQNPRHLVRRRGQEARLRCSPMKGHSHVYWYRQLPEEGLKFMVYLQKENIIDESGMPKERFSAEFPKEGPSILRIQQVVRGDSAAYFCASSPGRSTDTQYFGPGTRLTVL.

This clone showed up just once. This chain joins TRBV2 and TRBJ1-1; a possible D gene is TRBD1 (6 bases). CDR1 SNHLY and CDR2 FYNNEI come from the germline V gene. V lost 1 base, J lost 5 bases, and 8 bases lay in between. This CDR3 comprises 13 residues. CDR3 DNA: TGTGCCAGCAGTGAAGACAGGGAGACTGAAGCTTTCTTT. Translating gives CASSEDRETEAFF.

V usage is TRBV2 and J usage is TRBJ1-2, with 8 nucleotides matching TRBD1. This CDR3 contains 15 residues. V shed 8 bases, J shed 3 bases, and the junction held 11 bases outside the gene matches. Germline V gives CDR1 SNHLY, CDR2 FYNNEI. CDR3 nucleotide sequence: TGTGCCAGCCAGGAGACAGGGGTTATCGACTATGGCTACACCTTC. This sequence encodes CASQETGVIDYGYTF.

For the CDR3, the DNA is TGTGCCAGCAGTTCCGGGGGGGCCGATAAGACCCAGTACTTC. Translation: CASSSGGADKTQYF. The V call is TRBV6-5, the J call TRBJ2-5; 8 bases fit TRBD2. In germline, CDR1 is MNHEY, CDR2 SVGAGI. Trimming at V came to 4 bases and at J to 6 bases, leaving 7 bases not matched to a gene. This CDR3 has 14 residues.

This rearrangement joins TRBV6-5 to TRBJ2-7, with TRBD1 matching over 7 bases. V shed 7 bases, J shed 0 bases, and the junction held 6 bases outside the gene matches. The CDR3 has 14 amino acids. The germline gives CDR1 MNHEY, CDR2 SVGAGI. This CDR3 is CASILQGTSYEQYF. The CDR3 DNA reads TGTGCCAGCATTTTACAGGGGACCTCCTACGAGCAGTACTTC.

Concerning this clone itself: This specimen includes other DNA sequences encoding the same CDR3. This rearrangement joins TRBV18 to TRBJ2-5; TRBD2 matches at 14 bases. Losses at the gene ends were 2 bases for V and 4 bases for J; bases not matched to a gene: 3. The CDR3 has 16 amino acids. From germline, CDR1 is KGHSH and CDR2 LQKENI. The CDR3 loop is CASSPGLAGGGETQYF. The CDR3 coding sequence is TGTGCCAGCTCACCAGGACTAGCGGGAGGAGGAGAGACCCAGTACTTC.

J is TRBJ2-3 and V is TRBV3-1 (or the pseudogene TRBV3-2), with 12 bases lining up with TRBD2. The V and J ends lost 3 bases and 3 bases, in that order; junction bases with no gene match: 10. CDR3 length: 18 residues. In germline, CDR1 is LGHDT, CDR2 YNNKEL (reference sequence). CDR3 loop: CASSHRTSGMGGTDTQYF. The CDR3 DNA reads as TGTGCCAGCAGCCACCGGACTAGCGGGATGGGGGGAACAGATACGCAGTATTTT.